Below, one T cell receptor beta chain is given with its context. Its antigen is unidentified. Losses at the gene ends were 1 base for V and 6 bases for J; bases not matched to a gene: 5. The CDR3 runs to 15 residues. Germline CDR1 SGHDT, CDR2 YYEEEE. The data belong to a study of cytomegalovirus exposure and HLA in healthy donors. Study-level information: From about 180 million T cells, an earlier analysis saw 100 million to 140 million unique TCR beta sequences. Study-level results: CMV serostatus alone was available as immune exposure information. Sequencing likely produced, as an artifact, a cluster of highly shared sequence variants. The study designated roughly 160 TCR beta chains cytomegalovirus-associated.

PCR involved 60 Vbeta and 13 Jbeta primers. Generated by immunoSEQ multiplex PCR, the TCRdb table keeps only in-frame clones and is missing some. Of more than 110,000 clones listed, around 86% are singletons. The source of this sequence is a female donor in good health and CMV-seronegative. Input material: PBMCs. The chain joins TRBV5-6 to TRBJ2-3; TRBD2 matches at 10 bases. The CDR3 spells CASSLLAGVDDTQYF. The CDR3 DNA is TGTGCCAGCAGCTTGCTAGCGGGAGTCGATGATACGCAGTATTTT.